The next 24 T cell receptor beta chains were all read from a single sample in a study of vaccination and CD4 T cells after COVID-19. The Oncomine TCR Beta short-read assay sequenced DNA from cultured CD4+ T cells. TCRdb reprocessed the PCR reads via MiXCR and lists one record per CDR3 protein. Among approximately 11,000 distinct CDR3 sequences, 44% were seen once, and the ten largest hold over 35%. Which antigens these TCRs recognize remains unknown. Treatment defined: approximately 11-day PBMC culture with coronavirus spike peptide pools or control peptides (ViraFEST assay). The material sequenced was CD4+ T cells from blood, cultured in vitro. Receptors were obtained from a human donor who had recovered from COVID-19.

This clonotype ranks as medium-sized. The chain employs TRBV20-1 and TRBJ2-2, with 9 positions matching TRBD2. The CDR3 has 17 amino acids. Germline V CDR1 and CDR2: DFQATT, SNEGSKA (reference sequence). After removal of 5 bases from V and 4 bases from J, the junction contained 14 bases not matched to a gene. CDR3 amino acids: CSAPRGGGGLSTGELFF. The CDR3 coding sequence is TGCAGTGCTCCCCGGGGCGGGGGGGGGCTCAGCACCGGGGAGCTGTTTTTT.

The V and J genes are TRBV5-1 and TRBJ2-3, with D perhaps matching TRBD1 (5 bases). There are 14 residues in the CDR3. V was pared by 4 bases and J by 6 bases, with 15 bases between. Germline CDR1 SGHRS, CDR2 YFSETQ. Here the CDR3 reads CASSLRGGTDTQYF. CDR3 DNA: TGCGCCAGCAGCCTTAGGGGTGGTACGGATACGCAGTATTTT.

The chain joins TRBV20-1 to TRBJ1-2; D not certain. Germline V gives CDR1 DFQATT, CDR2 SNEGSKA (reference sequence). The CDR3 has 10 residues. The CDR3 region is CSPGTGGYTF. As DNA, the CDR3 is TGCAGCCCTGGTACTGGTGGCTACACCTTC.

This clonotype occurred a few times. The J gene is TRBJ2-5, the V gene TRBV12-3 or TRBV12-4; D is unclear. V dropped 2 bases and J dropped 6 bases, with 7 bases sitting between them. The CDR3 extends over 12 amino acids. The CDR3 DNA sequence: TGTGCCAGCAGTTTAAGGGCGCAGACCCAGTACTTC. It specifies CASSLRAQTQYF.

The rearrangement uses TRBV6-2 or TRBV6-3 and TRBJ1-1, with D possibly matching TRBD1 (6 bases). The length of the CDR3 is 17 residues. Between the trimmed V and J ends, which lost 4 bases and 1 base, there was a span of 19 bases. Per germline, CDR1 MNHEY and CDR2 SVGEGT. The DNA of the CDR3 is TGTGCCAGCAGTTTCGGGAATCGGGGGGCTCAGAACACTGAAGCTTTCTTT. Its protein is CASSFGNRGAQNTEAFF.

The chain carries TRBV5-1 and TRBJ1-6; no definite D call. The V gene lost 4 bases and the J gene lost 10 bases, with 12 bases spanning the gap. In germline, CDR1 is SGHRS, CDR2 YFSETQ. This CDR3 region has 13 residues. This chain's CDR3 is CASSPGPGSPLHF. CDR3 bases: TGCGCCAGCAGCCCGGGCCCTGGGTCACCCCTCCACTTT.

This clonotype was counted only a few times. The chain carries TRBV4-1 and TRBJ1-1; D call uncertain. The V gene's germline CDR1 is MGHRA and CDR2 YSYEKL. Trimming took off 1 base at V and 5 bases at J, with 5 bases between the two ends. The CDR3 extends over 12 amino acids. The CDR3 nucleotides read TGCGCCAGCAGCCAAGTGGCGACTGAAGCTTTCTTT. Translation gives CASSQVATEAFF.

This sequence joins TRBV7-8 and TRBJ1-2, with D possibly matching TRBD1 (5 bases). The germline V and J ends were trimmed by 5 bases and 5 bases, with 21 bases remaining between them. The CDR3 runs 16 residues. The germline CDR1 and CDR2 sequences are SGHVS and FQNEAQ. For the CDR3, the DNA is TGTGCCAGCAGCATCCAGGGCTCGATTGCGGCTTATGGCTACACCTTC. Protein product: CASSIQGSIAAYGYTF.

The V and J genes are TRBV6-2 or TRBV6-3 and TRBJ1-2, with D maybe TRBD1 (5 bases). V was trimmed by 1 base and J by 4 bases, leaving 19 bases between them. Germline CDR1 MNHEY, CDR2 SVGEGT. The CDR3 extends over 17 amino acids. The DNA of the CDR3 is TGTGCCAGCAGTTACTGGAAGCTGAGGGACCTTGGCTATGGCTACACCTTC. Translating it yields CASSYWKLRDLGYGYTF.

This clonotype was seen more than once but under ten times. This sequence joins TRBV20-1 and TRBJ2-3; D uncertain. Deletions cut 0 bases from V and 4 bases from J, with 8 bases between. The length of the CDR3 is 13 residues. The germline V gene encodes CDR1 DFQATT and CDR2 SNEGSKA (reference sequence). The CDR3 loop reads CSARDPLADTQYF. In DNA, the CDR3 is TGCAGTGCTAGAGATCCCCTAGCAGATACGCAGTATTTT.

The sample holds a few counts of this clonotype. The genes are TRBV30 and TRBJ1-2; TRBD1 is a possible D gene (5 bases). CDR3 length: 13 residues. CDR1 is GTSNPN and CDR2 is SVGIG in the germline V gene (reference sequence). V was clipped by 4 bases and J by 1 base, with 10 bases between them. As DNA, the CDR3 is TGTGCCTGGAATTTCGACAGTAACTATGGCTACACCTTC. Translation gives CAWNFDSNYGYTF.

This clonotype was picked up a small number of times. The chain employs TRBV6-1 and TRBJ1-2; D gene ambiguous. V lost 5 bases, J lost 8 bases, and 9 bases lay in between. This CDR3 spans 11 amino acids. Germline lookup yields CDR1 MNHNS and CDR2 SASEGT. CDR3 loop: CASSTNGGYTF. CDR3 nucleotide sequence: TGTGCCAGCAGTACCAATGGGGGCTACACCTTC.

J is TRBJ1-1 and V is TRBV7-9; 9 nucleotides match TRBD1. Germline V gene sequence: CDR1 SEHNR, CDR2 FQNEAQ (reference sequence). Germline trimming cut 5 bases from V and 10 bases from J; bases unmatched to any gene: 2. This CDR3 has 11 amino acids. The CDR3 sequence: CASSRQGGAFF. CDR3 nucleotide sequence: TGTGCCAGCAGCAGACAGGGGGGAGCTTTCTTT.

The chain links TRBV6-5 to TRBJ2-7; 7 bases map to TRBD1. This CDR3 region has 14 residues. Per germline, CDR1 MNHEY and CDR2 SVGAGI. The J segment lost 4 bases and the V segment lost 4 bases, leaving 7 bases of the junction unmatched. The CDR3 spells CASSWGTDMYEQYF. The CDR3 region has the DNA TGTGCCAGCAGTTGGGGGACAGATATGTACGAGCAGTACTTC.

CDR3 DNA: TGCAGTGCTAGTGTGCTAGCGGGGTCTAGCACAGATACGCAGTATTTT. It yields the protein CSASVLAGSSTDTQYF. This chain joins TRBV20-1 and TRBJ2-3, with TRBD2 matching over 9 bases. The trim removed 3 bases at V and 0 bases at J, leaving 7 bases unmatched. The CDR3 extends over 16 amino acids. Germline V gene data show CDR1 as DFQATT and CDR2 as SNEGSKA (reference sequence).

In this sample, this clonotype turned up a few times. The V and J genes are TRBV5-1 and TRBJ1-2; TRBD1 agrees at 10 bases. CDR1 is SGHRS and CDR2 is YFSETQ in the germline V gene. V was pared by 3 bases and J by 8 bases, with 10 bases of the junction left unmatched. This CDR3 comprises 15 residues. CDR3 nucleotide sequence: TGCGCCAGCAGCTCCCCGGACAGGGGGATGGGAGGCTACACCTTC. It codes for CASSSPDRGMGGYTF.

The J gene is TRBJ2-3, the V gene TRBV24-1, with TRBD2 matching 11 bases. CDR1 and CDR2 from the germline V gene are KGHDR and SFDVKD. CDR3 length equals 17 residues. With 6 bases clipped from V and 0 bases from J, the junction kept 7 bases outside the gene matches. CDR3 in amino acids: CATSTGSGGGSTDTQYF. CDR3 coding DNA: TGTGCCACCAGTACTGGTAGCGGGGGGGGGAGCACAGATACGCAGTATTTT.

The chain couples TRBV19 to TRBJ1-4, with 8 bases matching TRBD1. The CDR3 runs 14 residues. J gave up 8 bases and V 7 bases, and 9 bases lay outside the gene matches. Germline values: CDR1 LNHDA, CDR2 SQIVND (reference sequence). The CDR3 DNA reads TGTGCCAGTACCGGCCAGGGGGCCGGGGAAAAACTGTTTTTT. Residues: CASTGQGAGEKLFF. Based on the CDR3 plus reference TRBV19 and TRBJ1-4, the full variable domain is DGGITQSPKYLFRKEGQNVTLSCEQNLNHDAMYWYRQDPGQGLRLIYYSQIVNDFQKGDIAEGYSVSREKKESFPLTVTSAQKNPTAFYLCASTGQGAGEKLFFGSGTQLSVL.

V is TRBV30 and J is TRBJ2-7; 7 bases are a match to TRBD1. The CDR3 consists of 14 residues. Germline V gene data show CDR1 as GTSNPN and CDR2 as SVGIG (reference sequence). V lost 2 bases and J lost 3; bases outside the gene matches: 7. This CDR3 is CAWSPGGTGYEQYF. Written as DNA, the CDR3 is TGTGCCTGGAGTCCAGGGGGAACGGGCTACGAGCAGTACTTC.

The chain recombines TRBV6-5 with TRBJ2-3, with 9 bases matching TRBD1. The CDR3 runs 14 residues. Germline V gene lookup returns CDR1 MNHEY and CDR2 SVGAGI. The ends lost 4 bases at V and 5 bases at J; junction bases unmatched: 4. As DNA, the CDR3 is TGTGCCAGCAGTTCCGGACAGGGGATAGATACGCAGTATTTT. Protein: CASSSGQGIDTQYF.

Relative to its sample, this clonotype is hyperexpanded. The chain has TRBV7-8 and TRBJ1-2; D is unresolved. The ends were cut back, 4 bases at V and 6 bases at J, with 21 bases in the middle. This CDR3 has 16 amino acids. CDR1 is SGHVS and CDR2 is FQNEAQ in the germline V gene. The CDR3, as DNA: TGTGCCAGCAGCTGGAGGGAAGGGAGGCCAACGAATGGCTACACCTTC. Translation: CASSWREGRPTNGYTF.

V and J are TRBV6-1 and TRBJ1-1; 10 positions agree with TRBD1. The V gene's germline CDR1 is MNHNS and CDR2 SASEGT. V was pared by 11 bases and J by 1 base, with 7 bases of the junction left unmatched. CDR3 length equals 14 residues. This CDR3 reads CAGRQGAENTEAFF. The CDR3 DNA reads as TGTGCCGGCCGACAGGGGGCAGAGAACACTGAAGCTTTCTTT.

This clonotype was seen a few times. The chain is built from TRBV20-1 and TRBJ1-5; TRBD1 agrees at 7 bases. This CDR3 spans 14 amino acids. The trim removed 3 bases at V and 6 bases at J, leaving 8 bases unmatched. Germline loops: CDR1 DFQATT, CDR2 SNEGSKA (reference sequence). CDR3 bases: TGCAGTGCTAGTCAACAGGGGATGAGTCAGCCCCAGCATTTT. Its protein product is CSASQQGMSQPQHF.

This rearrangement joins TRBV12-3 or TRBV12-4 to TRBJ1-6, with 8 bases that match TRBD1. This CDR3 contains 16 residues. The V gene end was trimmed by 1 base and the J gene end by 5 bases; junction bases not matched to a gene: 4. The CDR3 spells CASSLVKTGDNSPLHF. CDR3 sequence (DNA): TGTGCCAGCAGTTTAGTGAAGACAGGGGATAATTCACCCCTCCACTTT.